This record looks at one T cell receptor beta chain sequence and its context. The data belong to a study of CD8+ T cells in alopecia areata. The V gene end was trimmed by 3 bases and the J gene end by 2 bases; junction bases not matched to a gene: 9. This CDR3 spans 15 amino acids. The V gene's germline CDR1 is GTSNPN and CDR2 SVGIG (reference sequence). Sequencing used cDNA as its template, made by extracting RNA and reverse transcribing it. The repertoire was sequenced with immunoSEQ multiplex PCR; TCRdb's copy has only in-frame clones and lacks some. The sample lists approximately 180,000 clones, approximately 57% occurring once. The treatment was: oral pan-JAK inhibitor, 5-10 mg twice daily.

Sequences were derived from CD4+ T cells sorted from blood, sampled at week 24, from a patient treated with tofacitinib. The chain links TRBV30 to TRBJ1-2, with 7 bases lining up with TRBD1. This receptor was taken from a human donor with alopecia areata. CDR3 bases: TGTGCCTGGAGGCCACCGGACAGGCCCAACTATGGCTACACCTTC. Its translation is CAWRPPDRPNYGYTF. Using reference TRBV30 and TRBJ1-2 for the parts outside the CDR3, the full variable domain is SQTIHQWPATLVQPVGSPLSLECTVEGTSNPNLYWYRQAAGRGLQLLFYSVGIGQISSEVPQNLSASRPQDRQFILSSKKLLLSDSGFYLCAWRPPDRPNYGYTFGSGTRLTVV.